These 14 T cell receptor beta chains came from one sample sequenced in a study of cytomegalovirus exposure and HLA in healthy donors. PCR primers comprised 60 Vbeta and 13 Jbeta primers. Libraries were prepared by immunoSEQ multiplex PCR; TCRdb keeps only in-frame clonotypes and omits some of them. In the table there are 180,000 or so clones, over 60% of which are singletons. Sample: PBMCs. The source is a man aged 18 to 30 in good health and CMV-seronegative.

V gene TRBV28 combines with J gene TRBJ2-1; a possible D gene is TRBD2 (5 bases). Trimming took off 8 bases at V and 12 bases at J, with 17 bases between the two ends. In germline, CDR1 is MDHEN, CDR2 SYDVKM. The CDR3 totals 12 residues. The CDR3 protein is CASFSTNMGQFF. DNA of the CDR3: TGTGCCAGCTTCTCGACTAACATGGGGCAGTTCTTC.

The chain combines TRBV28 with TRBJ2-7; D possibly corresponds to TRBD2 (6 bases). Trimming removed 5 bases from V and 3 bases from J, with 17 bases in between. This CDR3 contains 15 residues. The germline CDR1 and CDR2 sequences are MDHEN and SYDVKM. CDR3 coding DNA: TGTGCCAGCAGTCCACCGCGGGGTGCGTTCTACGAGCAGTACTTC. It specifies CASSPPRGAFYEQYF.

The chain employs TRBV5-1 and TRBJ2-5, with D possibly matching TRBD2 (5 bases). The CDR3 length is 12 residues. Germline loops: CDR1 SGHRS, CDR2 YFSETQ. V lost 4 bases and J lost 10, with 14 bases in between. CDR3 bases: TGCGCCAGCAGCGGAGGACTGACCGACCAGTACTTC. Its translation: CASSGGLTDQYF.

This rearrangement joins TRBV5-7 to TRBJ2-7, with 7 bases aligning to TRBD1. TRBV5-7 belongs to the ORF category, with a function that is uncertain. The CDR3 spans 15 residues. V lost 7 bases and J lost 2; bases outside the gene matches: 12. This chain's CDR3 is CASGTGQFTTYEQYF. The CDR3 region has the DNA TGTGCCAGCGGGACGGGACAGTTCACAACCTACGAGCAGTACTTC.

The chain joins TRBV9 to TRBJ1-3; no clear D. Trimming left V 4 bases short and J 2 bases short, with 13 bases between. This CDR3 comprises 15 residues. The germline V gene encodes CDR1 SGDLS and CDR2 YYNGEE. The CDR3: CASSSAGFPGNTIYF. The CDR3 DNA reads TGTGCCAGCAGCTCCGCCGGGTTCCCTGGAAACACCATATATTTT.

The J gene is TRBJ2-7, the V gene TRBV28, with 8 bases matching TRBD1. J gave up 3 bases and V 10 bases, and 14 bases lay outside the gene matches. The CDR3 has 15 amino acids. Germline loops: CDR1 MDHEN, CDR2 SYDVKM. The CDR3 loop is CATQKYGTGHYEQYF. The DNA of the CDR3 is TGTGCCACCCAGAAATATGGGACAGGCCACTACGAGCAGTACTTC.

V gene TRBV30 combines with J gene TRBJ1-6; 9 nucleotides agree with TRBD1. This CDR3 is built from 15 residues. V lost 7 bases, J lost 0 bases, and 4 bases stayed unmatched. Germline lookup yields CDR1 GTSNPN and CDR2 SVGIG (reference sequence). The chain's CDR3 is CASGQGISYNSPLHF. CDR3 DNA: TGTGCCTCCGGACAGGGGATCTCCTATAATTCACCCCTCCACTTT. The full variable domain, rest sourced from reference TRBV30 and TRBJ1-6, is SQTIHQWPATLVQPVGSPLSLECTVEGTSNPNLYWYRQAAGRGLQLLFYSVGIGQISSEVPQNLSASRPQDRQFILSSKKLLLSDSGFYLCASGQGISYNSPLHFGNGTRLTVT.

The rearrangement joins TRBV5-1 to TRBJ2-4; perhaps TRBD2 as D (5 bases). The CDR3 consists of 13 residues. Trimming left V 0 bases short and J 10 bases short, with 11 bases between. Germline V gene data show CDR1 as SGHRS and CDR2 as YFSETQ. CDR3 loop: CASSLAGLSIQYF. The CDR3 DNA reads TGCGCCAGCAGCTTGGCCGGACTGTCGATTCAGTACTTC.

The chain links TRBV28 to TRBJ1-1; 8 nucleotides agree with TRBD1. V shed 5 bases and J 1 base; nucleotides not matched to a gene: 6. Per germline, CDR1 MDHEN and CDR2 SYDVKM. CDR3 length equals 15 residues. Written as DNA, the CDR3 is TGTGCCAGCAGTACCAGGACAGGGCGGAACACTGAAGCTTTCTTT. Its translation: CASSTRTGRNTEAFF.

The chain couples TRBV5-1 to TRBJ2-3; 7 nucleotides align to TRBD1. The CDR3 extends over 13 amino acids. Germline CDR1 is SGHRS and CDR2 is YFSETQ. V lost 4 bases, J lost 6 bases, and 5 bases stayed unmatched. CDR3 sequence: CASSTGQSDTQYF. CDR3 DNA: TGCGCCAGCAGCACGGGACAGTCGGATACGCAGTATTTT.

The chain uses TRBV5-1 and TRBJ1-1; 7 bases map to TRBD1. Germline lookup yields CDR1 SGHRS and CDR2 YFSETQ. V was clipped by 2 bases and J by 1 base; unmatched bases: 5. The CDR3 contains 15 residues. CDR3 in DNA: TGCGCCAGCAGCTTAATAGGGGACAGGAACACTGAAGCTTTCTTT. It translates to CASSLIGDRNTEAFF.

The V and J genes are TRBV14 and TRBJ1-4; D is undetermined. This CDR3 contains 13 residues. V was shortened by 4 bases and J by 8 bases, with 11 bases between the two germline ends. Germline loops: CDR1 SGHDN, CDR2 FVKESK. In DNA, the CDR3 is TGTGCCAGCAGCCCCCTCGGGGAGGAAAAACTGTTTTTT. Translated: CASSPLGEEKLFF.

V is TRBV18 and J is TRBJ1-1, with TRBD1 matching over 8 bases. Trimming cost V 4 bases and J 3 bases; bases outside gene matches: 10. This CDR3 has 16 residues. From germline, CDR1 is KGHSH and CDR2 LQKENI. The CDR3 here is CASSLFRGRGYTEAFF. CDR3 nucleotide sequence: TGTGCCAGCTCACTATTCAGGGGGCGCGGGTACACTGAAGCTTTCTTT.

This chain links TRBV5-4 with TRBJ1-2; 8 bases are shared with TRBD1. Losses at the gene ends were 1 base for V and 4 bases for J; bases not matched to a gene: 3. CDR1 is SGHNT, CDR2 YYREEE, per germline (reference sequence). The CDR3 is made up of 14 amino acids. In DNA, the CDR3 is TGTGCCAGCAGCTTGAGGCAGGGGGCCTATGGCTACACCTTC. Translation: CASSLRQGAYGYTF.